The 11 T cell receptor beta chains given below trace back to one sample, sequenced in a study of regulatory T cells in long-lasting Graves disease. Time point meaning: persistent/refractory GD, antithyroid drugs over 5 years with positive TRAb. Scientists built the TCR library using RNA that was extracted from PBMCs. Arm-PCR with iRepertoire HTBI primers amplified the CDR3 regions for these TCR beta libraries. MiXCR was run by TCRdb on the multiplex PCR reads, yielding one entry per CDR3 protein. The sample carries some 300,000 distinct CDR3 sequences, 22% recorded once. This specimen consisted of peripheral blood mononuclear cells (PBMCs), obtained when the disease was refractory, from a patient treated with antithyroid drugs. Receptor source: a female donor with Graves disease.

To note about this clonotype: A junction boundary mismatches the germline segment, possibly from a read error. The chain recombines TRBV7-8 with TRBJ1-2; D perhaps matches TRBD1 (6 bases). There are 13 residues in the CDR3. Germline CDR1 SGHVS, CDR2 FQNEAQ. The CDR3 region is CASSLEGVRAHAF. DNA for the CDR3: TGTGCCAGCAGCTTAGAGGGGGTCCGGGCCCACGCATTC.

The chain has TRBV5-1 and TRBJ2-5; TRBD1 is a possible D gene (6 bases). Trimming took 0 bases from V and 2 from J, leaving 17 bases between them. The CDR3 sequence is 17 residues long. Germline assignment: CDR1 SGHRS and CDR2 YFSETQ. CDR3 loop: CASSLGLLTGSQETQYF. The CDR3 DNA reads TGCGCCAGCAGCTTGGGGCTACTCACAGGGTCGCAAGAGACCCAGTACTTC.

The J gene is TRBJ2-2, the V gene TRBV20-1, with D tentatively TRBD1 or TRBD2 (6 bases each). CDR3 length: 14 amino acids. Germline V gives CDR1 DFQATT, CDR2 SNEGSKA (reference sequence). CDR3 residues: CSSRGARGTGELFF. CDR3 nucleotides: TGCAGCAGTAGGGGGGCCCGAGGCACCGGGGAGCTGTTTTTT.

This clonotype was observed many times. This chain uses TRBV7-2 with TRBJ2-7; D might be TRBD1 (6 bases). Germline-derived CDR1 and CDR2 are SGHTA and FQGNSA. V dropped 5 bases and J dropped 0 bases, with 14 bases sitting between them. CDR3 length: 15 amino acids. The CDR3, as DNA: TGTGCCAGCAGCCGGACGGGACAAATCTCCTACGAGCAGTACTTC. Its translation is CASSRTGQISYEQYF.

The V and J genes are TRBV6-2 or TRBV6-3 and TRBJ2-7; 11 bases are shared with TRBD2. Germline loops: CDR1 MNHEY, CDR2 SVGEGT. The CDR3 length is 17 residues. J lost 2 bases, V lost 2 bases, and 8 bases had no gene match. This CDR3 reads CASSYLGLAGTPYEQYF. The CDR3 DNA reads as TGTGCCAGCAGTTACCTCGGACTAGCGGGTACACCCTACGAGCAGTACTTC.

This clonotype was recorded a few times. The chain carries TRBV27 and TRBJ1-6; TRBD1 matches 10 bases. In germline, CDR1 is MNHEY, CDR2 SMNVEV (reference sequence). The V segment lost 6 bases and the J segment 1 base; nucleotides outside the gene matches: 12. This CDR3 spans 19 amino acids. CDR3 coding DNA: TGTGCCAGCAGGAAGTCCGCCGGGACAGGGGTATCCTATAATTCACCCCTCCACTTT. It translates to CASRKSAGTGVSYNSPLHF.

This clonotype was picked up many times. This rearrangement joins TRBV11-1 to TRBJ1-1; D is unclear. The germline V gene encodes CDR1 SGHAT and CDR2 FQDESV (reference sequence). Trimming shortened V by 1 base and J by 4 bases, and 7 bases separated the two germline ends. This CDR3 contains 13 residues. As DNA, the CDR3 is TGTGCCAGCAGCTTAGACTGGGGCACTGAAGCTTTCTTT. Translating it yields CASSLDWGTEAFF.

Many counts were recorded for this clonotype. The chain employs TRBV5-6 and TRBJ1-1; D possibly corresponds to TRBD1 (6 bases). Germline V gene sequence: CDR1 SGHDT, CDR2 YYEEEE. The CDR3 contains 13 residues. Trimming left V 5 bases short and J 5 bases short, with 13 bases between. The CDR3: CASRRQGRTEAFF. CDR3 nucleotide sequence: TGTGCCAGCAGACGGCAGGGGAGGACTGAAGCTTTCTTT.

This clonotype has at least ten counts. The chain recombines TRBV28 with TRBJ1-4; weak D call: TRBD1 (5 bases). The germline V gene has CDR1 MDHEN and CDR2 SYDVKM. The CDR3 length is 13 residues. The ends were cut back, 8 bases at V and 8 bases at J, with 15 bases in the middle. The CDR3 protein is CASGLGGGEKLFF. CDR3 in DNA: TGTGCCAGCGGCCTGGGGGGAGGAGAAAAACTGTTTTTT.

J is TRBJ1-1 and V is TRBV20-1; no clear D. The ends were cut back, 4 bases at V and 3 bases at J, with 6 bases in the middle. Germline CDR1 reads DFQATT; CDR2 reads SNEGSKA (reference sequence). The CDR3 extends over 11 amino acids. DNA for the CDR3: TGCAGTGCTATTAGGTACACTGAAGCTTTCTTT. This encodes CSAIRYTEAFF.

This clonotype was recorded once. The genes are TRBV20-1 and TRBJ2-7, with 7 bases aligning to TRBD1. Germline trimming cut 0 bases from V and 2 bases from J; bases unmatched to any gene: 1. The CDR3 consists of 13 residues. The germline V gene encodes CDR1 DFQATT and CDR2 SNEGSKA (reference sequence). The CDR3: CSARDQGAYEQYF. DNA of the CDR3: TGCAGTGCTAGAGATCAGGGGGCCTACGAGCAGTACTTC.